This is a list of T cell receptor beta chains from one sample in a study of shared clonotypes between healthy human individuals. The protocol was immunoSEQ multiplex PCR, while the TCRdb copy is restricted to in-frame clones and leaves out a portion. The sample contains more than 550,000 clones, roughly nine tenths of which appear only once. Sequenced: naive CD8+ T cells sorted from blood. Receptors originate from a man younger than 45 in good health. Both conserved end residues are part of each CDR3. Each record gives: clone size, J gene, V gene, CDR3 protein. Clone size is shown for a subset of rows, as once, few, many or a class of expanded clone.

size: many; J: TRBJ1-4; V: TRBV6-1; CDR3: CASSTHGEDEKLFF
size: NA; J: TRBJ2-3; V: TRBV27; CDR3: CASSLYAGGSTDTQYF
size: NA; J: TRBJ2-5; V: TRBV9; CDR3: CASSARGGTFVNSETQYF
size: NA; J: TRBJ2-1; V: TRBV15; CDR3: CATREGGGGRTLFGEQFF
size: NA; J: TRBJ2-5; V: TRBV20-1; CDR3: CSARTGPLSYF
size: NA; J: TRBJ2-7; V: TRBV9; CDR3: CASSPRTSGRGEQYF
size: NA; J: TRBJ2-1; V: TRBV29-1; CDR3: CSVMDRESYNEQFF
size: NA; J: TRBJ2-1; V: TRBV14; CDR3: CASSQGSSGWDEQFF
size: NA; J: TRBJ2-7; V: TRBV5-4; CDR3: CASSWGQGYEQYF
size: NA; J: TRBJ2-7; V: TRBV11-2; CDR3: CASSLGTSGYSEQYF
size: NA; J: TRBJ2-2; V: TRBV2; CDR3: CASPAGENTGELFF
size: NA; J: TRBJ2-7; V: TRBV4-1; CDR3: CASSPGGAGDLDEQYF
size: NA; J: TRBJ1-2; V: TRBV29-1; CDR3: CSVRDSENYGYTF
size: NA; J: TRBJ2-7; V: TRBV5-1; CDR3: CASRLSGQLVNEQYF
size: once; J: TRBJ1-1; V: TRBV5-1; CDR3: CASSRGRQVNTEAFF
size: NA; J: TRBJ2-2; V: TRBV7-2; CDR3: CASSPPHLGTGELFF